Shown below are 14 T cell receptor beta chains from a single sample sequenced in a study of blood T cells in healthy people across ages. It was with a sample-barcoded 5' primer and a J-beta primer mix that a second PCR of roughly 7 to 12 cycles was run. One entry per CDR3 protein, called by TCRdb with MiXCR from the 5' RACE reads. The sample shows about 1.1 million distinct CDR3 sequences, 35% to 40% of them seen only once. The sample taken for sequencing was blood. These receptors all stem from a man aged 18-30 years in good health.

V is TRBV12-3 or TRBV12-4 and J is TRBJ1-1, with D possibly being TRBD1 (6 bases). Trimming took 5 bases from V and 11 from J, leaving 15 bases between them. CDR3 length: 12 amino acids. CDR3 loop: CASSLAGGRAFF. CDR3 coding DNA: TGTGCCAGCAGTCTGGCGGGGGGGCGCGCTTTCTTT.

This clonotype appeared many times. The chain combines TRBV9 with TRBJ1-2, with D unclear. Per the germline V gene, CDR1 is SGDLS and CDR2 is YYNGEE. With 1 base removed from V and 2 bases from J, the gap between germline ends came to 9 bases. The CDR3 loop spans 14 amino acids. The CDR3 coding sequence is TGTGCCAGCAGCGTAAGCAACAGCAACTATGGCTACACCTTC. Translated: CASSVSNSNYGYTF.

On this clonotype itself: A junction boundary mismatches the germline segment, possibly from a read error. The chain uses TRBV20-1 and TRBJ2-7, with D unresolved. The CDR3 extends over 13 amino acids. Germline CDR1 reads DFQATT; CDR2 reads SNEGSKA (reference sequence). This CDR3 is CSAIGNLNYEQYF. CDR3 bases: TGCAGCGCTATAGGCAACTTGAACTACGAGCAGTACTTC.

This clonotype appeared a single time. Given a much more abundant clone one base away, this may be a read error. The rearrangement uses TRBV29-1 and TRBJ2-3; D is undetermined. The CDR3 totals 14 residues. V was trimmed by 7 bases and J by 0 bases, leaving 14 bases between them. Germline V gene data show CDR1 as SQVTM and CDR2 as ANQGSEA. The DNA for the CDR3 is TGCAGCGGGTGCGTGAGACGGAGCACAGATACGCAGTATTTT. It codes for CSGCVRRSTDTQYF.

This clonotype was detected a few times. The chain combines TRBV14 with TRBJ2-5; possibly TRBD2 for D (6 bases). Trimming stripped 5 bases from V and 4 bases from J, with 14 bases between. The germline V gene has CDR1 SGHDN and CDR2 FVKESK. The CDR3 sequence is 14 residues long. The CDR3 nucleotides are TGTGCCAGCAGCGAAGGGACTCCTAGAGAGACCCAGTACTTC. Amino acid sequence: CASSEGTPRETQYF.

In regard to this clonotype: The conserved closing phenylalanine or tryptophan is absent in this CDR3, likely reflecting a read error. This chain uses TRBV20-1 with TRBJ2-7; D unclear. The CDR3 runs to 12 residues. CDR1 and CDR2 (germline): DFQATT, SNEGSKA (reference sequence). Trimming took off 3 bases at V and 2 bases at J, with 8 bases between the two ends. The CDR3 nucleotides read TGCAGTGCTAGCCTACGGGCCTACGAGCAGTACTTA. Translated, it gives CSASLRAYEQYL.

V and J are TRBV4-2 and TRBJ2-3, with TRBD1 matching over 9 bases. After removal of 2 bases from V and 3 bases from J, the junction contained 12 bases not matched to a gene. The CDR3 spans 18 residues. Germline CDR1 reads LGHNA; CDR2 reads YNFKEQ. CDR3 residues: CASSQHINRGRTTDTQYF. The CDR3, as DNA: TGTGCCAGCAGCCAACATATCAACAGGGGGCGAACGACAGATACGCAGTATTTT.

This clonotype was seen a few times. The chain combines TRBV29-1 with TRBJ2-2; TRBD1 or TRBD2 may be the D gene (6 bases each). Germline CDR1 SQVTM, CDR2 ANQGSEA. The CDR3 runs to 13 residues. V was pared by 6 bases and J by 7 bases, with 15 bases between. CDR3 loop: CSVSLGGDGELFF. The DNA for the CDR3 is TGCAGCGTGAGCCTGGGGGGCGACGGGGAGCTGTTTTTT.

The chain joins TRBV12-3 or TRBV12-4 to TRBJ1-4; no clear D. V lost 7 bases and J 3 bases, leaving 18 bases between the germline ends. The CDR3 runs to 16 residues. The DNA of the CDR3 is TGTGCCAGCACTAGTCGGGCCCTTTGGGCTAATGAAAAACTGTTTTTT. This encodes CASTSRALWANEKLFF.

This clonotype has only a few counts. V usage is TRBV6-1 and J usage is TRBJ1-5; D is unclear. V lost 3 bases and J 4 bases, leaving 13 bases between the germline ends. From germline, CDR1 is MNHNS and CDR2 SASEGT. This CDR3 region has 15 residues. The CDR3 nucleotides read TGTGCCAGCAGTGAGGGCCCCGACGGGAATCAGCCCCAGCATTTT. It specifies CASSEGPDGNQPQHF.

This chain joins TRBV5-1 and TRBJ1-4; D not resolved. The germline gives CDR1 SGHRS, CDR2 YFSETQ. The CDR3 loop spans 14 amino acids. Trimming took 0 bases from V and 6 from J, leaving 9 bases between them. The CDR3 DNA sequence: TGCGCCAGCAGCTTGGCCGGCAGAGATGAAAAACTGTTTTTT. Translated, it gives CASSLAGRDEKLFF.

J is TRBJ2-7 and V is TRBV18; D remains ambiguous. The CDR3 covers 12 residues. CDR1 KGHSH and CDR2 LQKENI come from the germline V gene. V dropped 5 bases and J dropped 4 bases, with 9 bases sitting between them. CDR3 nucleotides: TGTGCCAGCTCAGGAAGCACATACGAGCAGTACTTC. Amino acid sequence: CASSGSTYEQYF.

The chain uses TRBV4-3 and TRBJ2-7; TRBD1 aligns across 9 bases. Germline loops: CDR1 LGHNA, CDR2 YSLEER. The CDR3 is 15 amino acids. Trimming removed 3 bases from V and 3 bases from J; junction bases left unmatched: 6. CDR3 amino acids: CASSQDRGPYYEQYF. The DNA of the CDR3 is TGCGCCAGCAGCCAGGACAGGGGCCCCTACTACGAGCAGTACTTC.

V gene TRBV11-2 combines with J gene TRBJ2-7, with 8 positions matching TRBD1. The J call is in doubt because the DNA end fits TRBJ2-4 better. Germline values: CDR1 SGHAT, CDR2 FQNNGV. The length of the CDR3 is 14 residues. The CDR3 protein is CASSFQTGGYIQYF. The CDR3 region has the DNA TGTGCCAGCAGCTTTCAAACAGGGGGGTACATTCAGTACTTC.